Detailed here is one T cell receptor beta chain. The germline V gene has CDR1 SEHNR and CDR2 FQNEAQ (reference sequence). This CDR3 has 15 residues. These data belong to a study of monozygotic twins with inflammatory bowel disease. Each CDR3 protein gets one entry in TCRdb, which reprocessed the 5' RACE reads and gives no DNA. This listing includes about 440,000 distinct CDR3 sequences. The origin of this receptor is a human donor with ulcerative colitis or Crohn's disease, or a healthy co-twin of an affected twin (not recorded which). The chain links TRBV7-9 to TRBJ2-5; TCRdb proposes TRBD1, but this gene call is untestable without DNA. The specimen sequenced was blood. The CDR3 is CASSSDSTGLETQYF.